The entry below gives a single T cell receptor (beta chain) sequence along with its context. Its antigen is currently unknown. Primers used in a second PCR of about 7 to 11 cycles were a sample-barcoded 5' primer and a J-beta primer mix. MiXCR was run by TCRdb on the 5' RACE reads, yielding one entry per CDR3 protein. The sample holds approximately 1.5 million distinct CDR3 sequences; less than 45% are singletons and the top ten take 4%. This entry belongs to a study of blood T cells in healthy people across ages. Study conclusions and caveats: Expanded clonotype changes were possibly confounded by unknown donor CMV status.

J lost 4 bases, V lost 4 bases, and 10 bases had no gene match. From germline, CDR1 is SGHTA and CDR2 FQGNSA. This CDR3 has 16 amino acids. The rearrangement links TRBV7-2 to TRBJ2-1; 7 bases align to TRBD2. The receptor's source is a woman aged 18-30 years in good health. Sequences were obtained from blood. CDR3 loop: CASSYSPGLGYNEQFF. The CDR3 DNA is TGTGCCAGCAGCTACTCTCCCGGACTAGGTTACAATGAGCAGTTCTTC.